One and the same sample provided the 11 T cell receptor beta chains below, sequenced in a study of lymphopenia after photon versus proton radiotherapy. Sequencing was performed with immunoSEQ multiplex PCR; in TCRdb, only in-frame clones are kept and a portion is missing. Of tens of thousands of clones listed, about 85% were seen once; the top ten hold around 19%. The starting material was peripheral blood, obtained from a patient treated with photon-based radiotherapy. These receptors came from a man aged 60 to 75 with pancreatic cancer.

This chain connects TRBV7-2 to TRBJ1-2; D gene unclear. V was shortened by 1 base and J by 4 bases, with 7 bases between the two germline ends. The V gene's germline CDR1 is SGHTA and CDR2 FQGNSA. CDR3 size: 13 residues. CDR3 in DNA: TGTGCCAGCAGCTTAGGACTAACCTATGGCTACACCTTC. Residues: CASSLGLTYGYTF.

CDR3 nucleotides: TGTGCCAGCAGCTATACGATCGACAGGAATCAGCCCCAGCATTTT. This gives the protein CASSYTIDRNQPQHF. The chain combines TRBV7-2 with TRBJ1-5; D possibly corresponds to TRBD1 (6 bases). Trimming left V 4 bases short and J 4 bases short, with 14 bases between. Germline V gene sequence: CDR1 SGHTA, CDR2 FQGNSA. This CDR3 contains 15 residues.

The CDR3 loop reads CASSKGSSYNEQFF. CDR3 DNA sequence: TGTGCCAGTAGTAAAGGGAGCTCCTACAATGAGCAGTTCTTC. V usage is TRBV19 and J usage is TRBJ2-1; TRBD2 might be the D (5 bases). The CDR3 length is 14 residues. Trimming removed 4 bases at V and 0 bases at J, with 7 bases between. Germline V gives CDR1 LNHDA, CDR2 SQIVND (reference sequence).

V and J are TRBV5-1 and TRBJ1-4; D gene ambiguous. V gave up 6 bases and J gave up 0 bases, with 12 bases separating them. Germline-derived CDR1 and CDR2 are SGHRS and YFSETQ. The CDR3 runs 15 residues. CDR3: CASKTGLTTNEKLFF. CDR3 sequence (DNA): TGCGCCAGCAAAACCGGGTTAACAACTAATGAAAAACTGTTTTTT.

The chain carries TRBV7-6 and TRBJ1-1; 7 nucleotides line up with TRBD1. Germline assignment: CDR1 SGHVS and CDR2 FNYEAQ. CDR3 size: 16 residues. With V trimmed by 5 bases and J by 0 bases, 9 bases remained unmatched. CDR3 DNA: TGTGCCAGCAGCAAATGGGACAGCATGATGAACACTGAAGCTTTCTTT. It encodes CASSKWDSMMNTEAFF. Supplemented by reference TRBV7-6 and TRBJ1-1, the full variable domain reads GAGVSQSPRYKVTKRGQDVALRCDPISGHVSLYWYRQALGQGPEFLTYFNYEAQQDKSGLPNDRFSAERPEGSISTLTIQRTEQRDSAMYRCASSKWDSMMNTEAFFGQGTRLTVV.

This chain joins TRBV18 and TRBJ1-4, with D unclear. The CDR3 sequence is 13 residues long. Germline CDR1 KGHSH, CDR2 LQKENI. Trimming took 10 bases from V and 0 from J, leaving 9 bases between them. CDR3 sequence reads: CATQSATNEKLFF. CDR3 nucleotide sequence: TGTGCCACCCAGTCTGCAACTAATGAAAAACTGTTTTTT.

This clone has only one observation. Distinct nucleotide sequences in the sample also encode this CDR3. The rearrangement links TRBV30 to TRBJ1-4, with TRBD1 matching 7 bases. After removal of 0 bases from V and 7 bases from J, the junction contained 5 bases not matched to a gene. Per the germline V gene, CDR1 is GTSNPN and CDR2 is SVGIG (reference sequence). This CDR3 is 14 amino acids long. CDR3 protein: CAWSVQGIGEKLFF. CDR3 sequence (DNA): TGTGCCTGGAGTGTACAGGGGATTGGTGAAAAACTGTTTTTT.

The chain is built from TRBV19 and TRBJ1-2, with TRBD1 as a possible D gene (5 bases). CDR1 LNHDA and CDR2 SQIVND come from the germline V gene (reference sequence). The length of the CDR3 is 16 residues. V was clipped by 1 base and J by 2 bases, with 14 bases between them. The CDR3, as DNA: TGTGCCAGTAGTATAGGGTGGGGGGATAACAACTATGGCTACACCTTC. Translating gives CASSIGWGDNNYGYTF.

The chain employs TRBV11-1 and TRBJ1-2; D gene uncertain. The CDR3 length is 12 residues. V was trimmed by 0 bases and J by 7 bases, leaving 6 bases between them. CDR1 SGHAT and CDR2 FQDESV come from the germline V gene (reference sequence). The CDR3, as DNA: TGTGCCAGCAGCTTAGCGGGCGGTGGCTACACCTTC. Its translation is CASSLAGGGYTF. Looking up the rest from reference TRBV11-1 and TRBJ1-2 gives the full variable domain: EAEVAQSPRYKITEKSQAVAFWCDPISGHATLYWYRQILGQGPELLVQFQDESVVDDSQLPKDRFSAERLKGVDSTLKIQPAELGDSAMYLCASSLAGGGYTFGSGTRLTVV.

The chain has TRBV4-3 and TRBJ1-2; 7 bases line up with TRBD1. The J segment lost 6 bases and the V segment lost 4 bases, leaving 8 bases of the junction unmatched. Germline CDR1 is LGHNA and CDR2 is YSLEER. CDR3 length equals 14 residues. The CDR3 DNA is TGCGCCAGCAGCCTAAACACAGGGGACGATGGCTACACCTTC. Amino acid sequence: CASSLNTGDDGYTF.

The chain is built from TRBV18 and TRBJ1-4; tentatively, D is TRBD1 (5 bases). Looked up from germline, CDR1 is KGHSH and CDR2 is LQKENI. Trimming removed 4 bases from V and 7 bases from J, with 16 bases in between. The CDR3 runs 15 residues. The CDR3 DNA sequence: TGTGCCAGCTCACACGGGGCCGAGTTCGGTGAAAAACTGTTTTTT. Its protein is CASSHGAEFGEKLFF.